This T cell receptor beta chain was sequenced for a study of Graves' ophthalmopathy and Graves' hyperthyroidism. Beta-chain TCR CDR3 regions were amplified from RNA transcripts. First-round RT-PCR relied on HTBI primers, and a second-round multiplex PCR came next. TCRdb used MiXCR to reprocess the multiplex PCR reads, holding one entry per CDR3 protein. In the table there are tens of thousands of distinct CDR3 sequences, around 45% of which are singletons. The TCR was taken from an adult man with Graves' ophthalmopathy. The sequenced sample consisted of peripheral blood.

The CDR3 spells CASSLAVAGTGMQYF. Written as DNA, the CDR3 is TGCGCCAGCAGCTTGGCCGTGGCCGGGACAGGGATGCAGTATTTT. The rearrangement uses TRBV5-1 and TRBJ2-3; 9 bases line up with TRBD1. V shed 0 bases and J 11 bases; nucleotides not matched to a gene: 10. The germline gives CDR1 SGHRS, CDR2 YFSETQ. The CDR3 runs 15 residues. Complete variable domain (other parts from reference TRBV5-1 and TRBJ2-3): KAGVTQTPRYLIKTRGQQVTLSCSPISGHRSVSWYQQTPGQGLQFLFEYFSETQRNKGNFPGRFSGRQFSNSRSEMNVSTLELGDSALYLCASSLAVAGTGMQYFGPGTRLTVL.